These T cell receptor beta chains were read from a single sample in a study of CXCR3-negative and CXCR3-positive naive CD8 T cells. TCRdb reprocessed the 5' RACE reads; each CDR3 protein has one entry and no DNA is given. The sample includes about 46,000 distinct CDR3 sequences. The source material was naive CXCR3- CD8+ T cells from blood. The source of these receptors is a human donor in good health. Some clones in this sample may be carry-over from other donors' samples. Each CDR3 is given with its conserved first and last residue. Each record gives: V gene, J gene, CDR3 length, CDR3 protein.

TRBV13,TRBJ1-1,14,CASSRTFRGTEAFF
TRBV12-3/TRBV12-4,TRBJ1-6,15,CASSLEVTYNSPLHF
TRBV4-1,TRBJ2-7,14,CASSQEGGVSEQYF
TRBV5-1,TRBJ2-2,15,CASSLTREGTGELFF
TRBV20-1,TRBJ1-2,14,CSARASDLVGGYTF
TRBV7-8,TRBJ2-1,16,CASSPHLAGGANEQFF
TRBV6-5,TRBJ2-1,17,CASSPGLAGGPHNEQFF
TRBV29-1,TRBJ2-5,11,CSVEVWETQYF
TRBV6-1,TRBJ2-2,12,CASNDRPGELFF
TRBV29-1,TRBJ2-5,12,CSVPVAGETQYF
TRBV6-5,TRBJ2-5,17,CASSYGSRVHQQETQYF
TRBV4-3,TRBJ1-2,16,CASSQDWQGRNYGYTF
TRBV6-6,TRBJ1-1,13,CASRQGGSTEAFF
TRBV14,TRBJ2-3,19,CASSSPPGLAGDPQDTQYF
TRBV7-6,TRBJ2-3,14,CASSSPGVGDTQYF
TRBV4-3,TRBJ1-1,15,CASSQDWRTNTEAFF
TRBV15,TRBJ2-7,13,CATSPGLNYEQYF
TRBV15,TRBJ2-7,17,CATSRDDRGGLTYEQYF
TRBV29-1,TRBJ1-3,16,CSAQMGDRKNGNTIYF
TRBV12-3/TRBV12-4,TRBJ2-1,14,CTSSWDSSYNEQFF
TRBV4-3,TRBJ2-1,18,CASSQVLPRDSRYNEQFF
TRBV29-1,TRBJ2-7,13,CSVEDGTAYEQYF
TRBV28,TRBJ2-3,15,CASERGSVWTDTQYF
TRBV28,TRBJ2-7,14,CASSSYRETYEQYF
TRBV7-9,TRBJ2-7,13,CASSFFDGYEQYF
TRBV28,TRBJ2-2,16,CASSLLTSGGPGELFF
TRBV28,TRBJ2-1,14,CASSLGRTYNEQFF
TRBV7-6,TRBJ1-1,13,CASRRRPNTEAFF
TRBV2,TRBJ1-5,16,CASSEWRGASNQPQHF
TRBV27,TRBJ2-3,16,CASSLITGYRVDTQYF
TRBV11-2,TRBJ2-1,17,CASSPRGLAGVNNEQFF
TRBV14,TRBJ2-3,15,CASSQGTTITDTQYF
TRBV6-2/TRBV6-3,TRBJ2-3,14,CAVETGQGLTTQYF
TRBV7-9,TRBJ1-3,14,CASSPGGPGNTIYF
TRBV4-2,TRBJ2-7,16,CASSQEEGQGAGEQYF
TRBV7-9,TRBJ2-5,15,CASSPTAPGGETQYF
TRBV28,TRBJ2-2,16,CASSPRLDRGTGELFF
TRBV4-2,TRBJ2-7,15,CASSQIADSSYEQYF
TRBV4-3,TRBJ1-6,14,CASSQDGGDVSLHF
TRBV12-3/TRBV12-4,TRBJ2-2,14,CASTGDRRPGELFF
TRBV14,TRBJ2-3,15,CASSQVGGASDTQYF
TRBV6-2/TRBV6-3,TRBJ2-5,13,CASSYGGGKTQYF
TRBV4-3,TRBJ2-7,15,CASSLMRDRVYEQYF
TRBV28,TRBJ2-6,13,CASFLTGANVLTF
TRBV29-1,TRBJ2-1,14,CSVPPSSTLGEQFF
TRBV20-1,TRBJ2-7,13,CSATGTRSYEQYF